This is a list of T cell receptor beta chains from one sample in a study of blood T cell repertoires in COVID-19. TCRdb keeps only in-frame clones here, not all; method: immunoSEQ multiplex PCR. The sample includes more than 300,000 clones, nearly 90% seen only once; the top ten take just under 9.5%. The specimen sequenced was PBMCs or T cells enriched from blood (not recorded which). Source of these receptors: a woman in her 30s who had recovered from COVID-19. Each CDR3 is given with its conserved first and last residue. D genes are given only for firm matches. Clone sizes are given selectively: once, few, many, or a class where the clone is expanded.

abundance: once; j_gene: TRBJ1-3; d_gene: -; v_gene: TRBV10-2; CDR3aa: CASRPGVSGNTIYF; CDR3nt: TGCGCCAGCAGACCAGGGGTATCAGGAAACACCATATATTTT
abundance: -; j_gene: TRBJ2-3; d_gene: TRBD2; v_gene: TRBV7-8; CDR3aa: CASSPRTSGLTDTQYF; CDR3nt: TGTGCCAGCAGCCCGAGGACTAGCGGGCTCACAGATACGCAGTATTTT
abundance: -; j_gene: TRBJ2-5; d_gene: TRBD1; v_gene: TRBV3-1/TRBV3-2; CDR3aa: CASSPGQGTLFQETQYF; CDR3nt: TGTGCCAGCAGCCCGGGACAGGGGACCCTATTCCAAGAGACCCAGTACTTC
abundance: -; j_gene: TRBJ2-7; d_gene: TRBD2; v_gene: TRBV10-3; CDR3aa: CAAREGLNNEQYF; CDR3nt: TGTGCAGCCCGAGAGGGACTAAATAACGAGCAGTACTTC
abundance: -; j_gene: TRBJ2-1; d_gene: -; v_gene: TRBV18; CDR3aa: CASSQGESYNEQFF; CDR3nt: TGTGCCAGCTCACAGGGGGAATCCTACAATGAGCAGTTCTTC
abundance: once; j_gene: TRBJ2-7; d_gene: TRBD1; v_gene: TRBV2; CDR3aa: CASIRQGVHEQYF; CDR3nt: TGTGCCAGCATCCGGCAGGGGGTACACGAGCAGTACTTC
abundance: -; j_gene: TRBJ1-6; d_gene: -; v_gene: TRBV7-9; CDR3aa: CASSLGAYDSPLHF; CDR3nt: TGTGCCAGCAGCTTAGGGGCCTACGATTCACCCCTCCACTTT
abundance: -; j_gene: TRBJ1-3; d_gene: -; v_gene: TRBV9; CDR3aa: CASSAPAGKNTIYF; CDR3nt: TGTGCCAGCAGCGCACCCGCAGGGAAGAACACCATATATTTT
abundance: -; j_gene: TRBJ2-3; d_gene: -; v_gene: TRBV20-1; CDR3aa: CSASWLGPSFPDTQYF; CDR3nt: TGCAGTGCTAGTTGGCTAGGCCCTTCTTTTCCAGATACGCAGTATTTT
abundance: once; j_gene: TRBJ2-3; d_gene: -; v_gene: TRBV27; CDR3aa: CASRETRVSWTQYF; CDR3nt: TGTGCCAGCAGAGAGACCAGGGTTTCGTGGACGCAGTATTTT
abundance: -; j_gene: TRBJ2-7; d_gene: TRBD2; v_gene: TRBV11-2; CDR3aa: CASSLRSKLAGTYEQYF; CDR3nt: TGTGCCAGCAGCTTAAGGTCAAAACTAGCGGGAACCTACGAGCAGTACTTC
abundance: -; j_gene: TRBJ2-1; d_gene: -; v_gene: TRBV27; CDR3aa: CASRNGGPVFNEQFF; CDR3nt: TGTGCCAGCAGGAACGGAGGGCCTGTATTCAATGAGCAGTTCTTC
abundance: few; j_gene: TRBJ2-2; d_gene: -; v_gene: TRBV2; CDR3aa: CARDKSHQLNGELFF; CDR3nt: TGTGCCAGGGACAAGTCCCATCAATTGAACGGGGAGCTGTTTTTT
abundance: -; j_gene: TRBJ2-7; d_gene: -; v_gene: TRBV7-9; CDR3aa: CASSRPSAGAYEQYF; CDR3nt: TGTGCCAGCAGCCGACCCTCGGCTGGAGCCTACGAGCAGTACTTC
abundance: -; j_gene: TRBJ2-1; d_gene: TRBD2; v_gene: TRBV5-1; CDR3aa: CASSHFQRDHNEQFF; CDR3nt: TGCGCCAGCAGCCACTTCCAGCGGGACCACAATGAGCAGTTCTTC
abundance: -; j_gene: TRBJ2-1; d_gene: -; v_gene: TRBV4-2; CDR3aa: CASSQGRGDEQFF; CDR3nt: TGTGCCAGCAGCCAAGGCAGGGGGGATGAGCAGTTCTTC
abundance: -; j_gene: TRBJ1-6; d_gene: TRBD1; v_gene: TRBV6-5; CDR3aa: CASSSSGQVVDSPLHF; CDR3nt: TGTGCCAGCAGTTCGAGTGGACAGGTTGTGGATTCACCCCTCCACTTT
abundance: -; j_gene: TRBJ1-1; d_gene: -; v_gene: TRBV4-1; CDR3aa: CASSPLGRRNTEAFF; CDR3nt: TGCGCCAGCAGCCCCTTAGGGAGGCGGAACACTGAAGCTTTCTTT
abundance: -; j_gene: TRBJ2-7; d_gene: TRBD2; v_gene: TRBV18; CDR3aa: CASSLGTSGSDEQYF; CDR3nt: TGTGCCAGCTCACTTGGGACTAGCGGGTCCGACGAGCAGTACTTC
abundance: -; j_gene: TRBJ1-2; d_gene: TRBD1; v_gene: TRBV5-1; CDR3aa: CASSKGQGYGYTF; CDR3nt: TGCGCCAGCAGCAAGGGACAGGGCTATGGCTACACCTTC
abundance: -; j_gene: TRBJ1-5; d_gene: -; v_gene: TRBV19; CDR3aa: CASSVQGFQEPQHF; CDR3nt: TGTGCCAGTAGTGTTCAGGGGTTTCAGGAGCCCCAGCATTTT
abundance: -; j_gene: TRBJ1-1; d_gene: -; v_gene: TRBV11-3; CDR3aa: CASRGPRDTEAFF; CDR3nt: TGTGCCAGCAGGGGGCCCCGGGACACTGAAGCTTTCTTT
abundance: -; j_gene: TRBJ2-1; d_gene: TRBD2; v_gene: TRBV5-8; CDR3aa: CASVFLAGGSYNEQFF; CDR3nt: TGTGCCAGCGTTTTTTTGGCGGGAGGCTCCTACAATGAGCAGTTCTTC
abundance: -; j_gene: TRBJ1-1; d_gene: -; v_gene: TRBV27; CDR3aa: CASSFQGRGNTEAFF; CDR3nt: TGTGCCAGCAGTTTCCAGGGAAGGGGGAACACTGAAGCTTTCTTT
abundance: -; j_gene: TRBJ1-2; d_gene: -; v_gene: TRBV9; CDR3aa: CASNGVGTLYGYTF; CDR3nt: TGTGCCAGCAACGGCGTGGGGACTCTCTATGGCTACACCTTC
abundance: -; j_gene: TRBJ1-1; d_gene: -; v_gene: TRBV5-1; CDR3aa: CASTRDTGEAFF; CDR3nt: TGCGCCAGCACCAGGGACACGGGAGAAGCTTTCTTT
abundance: -; j_gene: TRBJ1-4; d_gene: -; v_gene: TRBV27; CDR3aa: CASSPFWGYEKLFF; CDR3nt: TGTGCCAGCAGTCCCTTCTGGGGCTATGAAAAACTGTTTTTT
abundance: -; j_gene: TRBJ1-2; d_gene: -; v_gene: TRBV30; CDR3aa: CAWSMAGRYYGYTF; CDR3nt: TGTGCCTGGAGTATGGCAGGGAGGTACTATGGCTACACCTTC
abundance: few; j_gene: TRBJ1-4; d_gene: TRBD1; v_gene: TRBV4-3; CDR3aa: CASSQGTGDLEKLFF; CDR3nt: TGCGCCAGCAGCCAAGGGACAGGAGATCTTGAAAAACTGTTTTTT
abundance: -; j_gene: TRBJ2-7; d_gene: -; v_gene: TRBV7-9; CDR3aa: CASSLRMGATTYEQYF; CDR3nt: TGTGCCAGCAGCTTACGAATGGGGGCCACAACCTACGAGCAGTACTTC
abundance: -; j_gene: TRBJ2-5; d_gene: TRBD1; v_gene: TRBV5-4; CDR3aa: CASKTTGTGPVETQYF; CDR3nt: TGTGCCAGCAAAACGACCGGGACAGGGCCCGTCGAGACCCAGTACTTC
abundance: -; j_gene: TRBJ2-1; d_gene: TRBD2; v_gene: TRBV4-2; CDR3aa: CASRHGLAGVNEQFF; CDR3nt: TGTGCCAGCAGACATGGACTAGCGGGAGTGAATGAGCAGTTCTTC
abundance: -; j_gene: TRBJ1-2; d_gene: -; v_gene: TRBV5-1; CDR3aa: CASSLGIQATHTNYGYTF; CDR3nt: TGCGCCAGCAGCTTGGGAATCCAGGCCACACACACTAACTATGGCTACACCTTC
abundance: -; j_gene: TRBJ2-1; d_gene: -; v_gene: TRBV3-1/TRBV3-2; CDR3aa: CASSQGGHSYNEQFF; CDR3nt: TGTGCCAGCAGCCAAGGAGGGCACTCCTACAATGAGCAGTTCTTC
abundance: -; j_gene: TRBJ1-4; d_gene: TRBD1; v_gene: TRBV9; CDR3aa: CASSVEFGTGVEKLFF; CDR3nt: TGTGCCAGCAGCGTAGAATTCGGGACAGGGGTTGAAAAACTGTTTTTT
abundance: -; j_gene: TRBJ2-2; d_gene: TRBD2; v_gene: TRBV3-1/TRBV3-2; CDR3aa: CASSQPGLGRELFF; CDR3nt: TGTGCCAGCAGCCAGCCCGGACTAGGGAGGGAGCTGTTTTTT
abundance: -; j_gene: TRBJ1-3; d_gene: TRBD1; v_gene: TRBV5-1; CDR3aa: CASSLSTGGYSGNTIYF; CDR3nt: TGCGCCAGCAGCTTGTCAACAGGGGGCTACTCTGGAAACACCATATATTTT
abundance: -; j_gene: TRBJ2-7; d_gene: TRBD1; v_gene: TRBV6-5; CDR3aa: CASTEGQGVYEQYF; CDR3nt: TGTGCCAGCACCGAGGGACAGGGGGTTTACGAGCAGTACTTC
abundance: -; j_gene: TRBJ2-1; d_gene: -; v_gene: TRBV7-2; CDR3aa: CASNFPQKTVINEQFF; CDR3nt: TGTGCCAGCAACTTCCCACAGAAGACCGTAATCAATGAGCAGTTCTTC
abundance: -; j_gene: TRBJ2-3; d_gene: -; v_gene: TRBV28; CDR3aa: CASSLGLSITDTQYF; CDR3nt: TGTGCCAGCAGTCTTGGACTATCAATCACAGATACGCAGTATTTT
abundance: -; j_gene: TRBJ1-4; d_gene: -; v_gene: TRBV5-4; CDR3aa: CASSLGPGTSQEKLFF; CDR3nt: TGTGCCAGCAGCTTAGGTCCCGGGACTAGCCAGGAAAAACTGTTTTTT
abundance: -; j_gene: TRBJ1-1; d_gene: -; v_gene: TRBV12-3/TRBV12-4; CDR3aa: CASSDRLGEAFF; CDR3nt: TGTGCCAGCAGTGACAGGCTAGGTGAAGCTTTCTTT
abundance: -; j_gene: TRBJ2-5; d_gene: -; v_gene: TRBV28; CDR3aa: CASTSPSGGEETQYF; CDR3nt: TGTGCCAGCACCTCACCCAGTGGCGGGGAAGAGACCCAGTACTTC